The entry below describes one T cell receptor (beta chain). As originally analysed: Researchers report that nucleated cell counts were estimated from reference gene primer amplification. Assay used: immunoSEQ multiplex PCR; TCRdb lists only in-frame clones, some missing. V and J calls plus clone size are reproduced from that table; the DNA served to infer D and trimming. This table has about 24,000 clones, around 72% appearing once. The sample originates from a study of blood T cell repertoires in COVID-19. Study details: The United States, Italy and Spain were the sources of the acute and convalescent COVID-19 samples. T cells, B-cell-depleted T cells, or PBMCs supplied cDNA or gDNA.

Trimming shortened V by 0 bases and J by 9 bases, and 9 bases separated the two germline ends. The CDR3 spans 12 residues. CDR1 and CDR2 (germline): SGHDN, FVKESK. Sequencing was carried out using peripheral blood. This TCR was recovered from a woman of 80 years or more with acute or convalescent COVID-19. V is TRBV14 and J is TRBJ2-7; no reliable D call. Written as DNA, the CDR3 is TGTGCCAGCAGCCAAGAACGCTGGAGGCAGTACTTC. Translating it yields CASSQERWRQYF.